This is a list of T cell receptor beta chains from one sample in a study of shared T cell receptors in the human thymus. TCRdb's table, derived via immunoSEQ multiplex PCR, lists solely in-frame clones and lacks some. In the table there are 700,000 to 750,000 clones, 80% to 90% of which are singletons. These data were also filed under a second study, of human thymus T cells.

The sequencing input was thymocytes. These receptor sequences come from a girl under three years old with a congenital heart defect. CDR3s include the opening cysteine and the closing phenylalanine or tryptophan. A D gene is named only where the DNA matches it firmly. Size values are once, few and many counts, or a class for expanded clones, and some rows have none.

V gene: TRBV5-8; clone size: NA; J gene: TRBJ1-1; D gene: NA; CDR3 DNA: TGTGCCAGCAACGGCCACAGGGTGATGAACACTGAAGCTTTCTTT; CDR3 protein: CASNGHRVMNTEAFF
V gene: TRBV28; clone size: NA; J gene: TRBJ2-7; D gene: NA; CDR3 DNA: TGTGCCAGCAGTTTTATCCTGTTCTCCTACGAGCAGTACTTC; CDR3 protein: CASSFILFSYEQYF
V gene: TRBV29-1; clone size: NA; J gene: TRBJ1-1; D gene: NA; CDR3 DNA: TGCAGCGTTGAGTACGGGTCAAGGAACACTGAAGCTTTCTTT; CDR3 protein: CSVEYGSRNTEAFF
V gene: TRBV2; clone size: NA; J gene: TRBJ1-5; D gene: TRBD1; CDR3 DNA: TGTGCCAGCAGTAGACAGGGGAGATCAAATCAGCCCCAGCATTTT; CDR3 protein: CASSRQGRSNQPQHF
V gene: TRBV5-1; clone size: NA; J gene: TRBJ1-5; D gene: NA; CDR3 DNA: TGCGCCAGCAGCTTGGGGCCCGGGAGAGGCTACAATCAGCCCCAGCATTTT; CDR3 protein: CASSLGPGRGYNQPQHF
V gene: TRBV7-8; clone size: NA; J gene: TRBJ1-1; D gene: NA; CDR3 DNA: TGTGCCAGCAGCTTATTTGGGTTCTCGTTGGGGTGGGGGGACACTGAAGCTTTCTTT; CDR3 protein: CASSLFGFSLGWGDTEAFF
V gene: TRBV5-4; clone size: once; J gene: TRBJ1-1; D gene: TRBD1; CDR3 DNA: TGTGCCAGCAGCTTTCAGGGGGCGCAAGTGGCCGAAGCTTTCTTT; CDR3 protein: CASSFQGAQVAEAFF
V gene: TRBV6-6; clone size: NA; J gene: TRBJ2-7; D gene: NA; CDR3 DNA: TGTGCCAGCAGTCCTCTTAGACTAGAGTCCCCCTACGAGCAGTACTTC; CDR3 protein: CASSPLRLESPYEQYF
V gene: TRBV5-1; clone size: NA; J gene: TRBJ2-5; D gene: TRBD2; CDR3 DNA: TGCGCCAGCAGCTTGAATGGGACTAGCGGGGGCCCCGGGACCCAGTACTTC; CDR3 protein: CASSLNGTSGGPGTQYF
V gene: TRBV28; clone size: NA; J gene: TRBJ2-2; D gene: TRBD2; CDR3 DNA: TGTGCCAGCAGCCCAACAAAGACTAGCGGGGGGGCCTTCTTCGGGGAGCTGTTTTTT; CDR3 protein: CASSPTKTSGGAFFGELFF
V gene: TRBV29-1; clone size: NA; J gene: TRBJ1-1; D gene: NA; CDR3 DNA: TGCAGCGTTGTAGCCTTCCGACTACTAGCAGCGGGGGCTAACACTGAAGCTTTCTTT; CDR3 protein: CSVVAFRLLAAGANTEAFF
V gene: TRBV5-1; clone size: NA; J gene: TRBJ2-2; D gene: NA; CDR3 DNA: TGCGCCAGCAAGGAACAGGTAGACACCGGGGAGCTGTTTTTT; CDR3 protein: CASKEQVDTGELFF
V gene: TRBV29-1; clone size: NA; J gene: TRBJ1-2; D gene: NA; CDR3 DNA: TGCAGCGTCCCCCGTCGCGGGGTTAGAGGGGTGCTTGGCTACACCTTC; CDR3 protein: CSVPRRGVRGVLGYTF
V gene: TRBV6-5; clone size: NA; J gene: TRBJ2-7; D gene: TRBD1; CDR3 DNA: TGTGCCAGCAGTTACCCGGGACAGGGCGCGCAAGAGCAGTACTTC; CDR3 protein: CASSYPGQGAQEQYF
V gene: TRBV11-2; clone size: NA; J gene: TRBJ1-1; D gene: NA; CDR3 DNA: TGTGCCAGCAGCTACACAGGGCGCACTGAAGCTTTCTTT; CDR3 protein: CASSYTGRTEAFF
V gene: TRBV4-1; clone size: NA; J gene: TRBJ1-5; D gene: NA; CDR3 DNA: TGCGCCAGCAGCCAAGCAATTCGAGTGGTTGAGGATCAGCCCCAGCATTTT; CDR3 protein: CASSQAIRVVEDQPQHF
V gene: TRBV6-5; clone size: once; J gene: TRBJ1-3; D gene: NA; CDR3 DNA: TGTGCCAGCAGTTACCGGGAAGGGGGCTCTGGAAACACCATATATTTT; CDR3 protein: CASSYREGGSGNTIYF
V gene: TRBV7-8; clone size: NA; J gene: TRBJ1-1; D gene: NA; CDR3 DNA: TGTGCCAGCAGCTTAGGGGAGGGTCTGAACACTGAAGCTTTCTTT; CDR3 protein: CASSLGEGLNTEAFF
V gene: TRBV13; clone size: once; J gene: TRBJ2-4; D gene: TRBD1; CDR3 DNA: TGTGCCAGCAGCCCAAAACTAGGGGGGACAGGTGGGCCCAAAAACATTCAGTACTTC; CDR3 protein: CASSPKLGGTGGPKNIQYF
V gene: TRBV5-6; clone size: NA; J gene: TRBJ1-1; D gene: TRBD1; CDR3 DNA: TGTGCCAGCAGCATAGGGACAGGGGGACTGAACACTGAAGCTTTCTTT; CDR3 protein: CASSIGTGGLNTEAFF
V gene: TRBV7-3; clone size: NA; J gene: TRBJ2-1; D gene: NA; CDR3 DNA: TGTGCCAGCAGCTTAAGAGGACGGGATTCTTCATATGAGCAGTTCTTC; CDR3 protein: CASSLRGRDSSYEQFF
V gene: TRBV6-6; clone size: NA; J gene: TRBJ1-2; D gene: NA; CDR3 DNA: TGTGCCAGCAGTCTATGGGCACAGTCCTATGGCTACACCTTC; CDR3 protein: CASSLWAQSYGYTF
V gene: TRBV23-1; clone size: NA; J gene: TRBJ1-4; D gene: TRBD1; CDR3 DNA: TGCGCCAGCAGGCAAACAGGGGTGGATGAAAAACTGTTTTTT; CDR3 protein: CASRQTGVDEKLFF
V gene: TRBV6-1; clone size: NA; J gene: TRBJ2-2; D gene: TRBD1; CDR3 DNA: TGTGCCAGCAGGGCCCGGGACAGGAACACCGGGGAGCTGTTTTTT; CDR3 protein: CASRARDRNTGELFF
V gene: TRBV5-6; clone size: NA; J gene: TRBJ2-3; D gene: NA; CDR3 DNA: TGTGCCAGCAGCACACAAGTGGGGAAGCGGACAGATACGCAGTATTTT; CDR3 protein: CASSTQVGKRTDTQYF
V gene: TRBV4-3; clone size: NA; J gene: TRBJ2-5; D gene: TRBD1; CDR3 DNA: TGCGCCAGCAGCCTGGACACCAGGGGGCCTTACCAAGAGACCCAGTACTTC; CDR3 protein: CASSLDTRGPYQETQYF
V gene: TRBV29-1; clone size: NA; J gene: TRBJ1-6; D gene: TRBD1; CDR3 DNA: TGCAGCGTTGATGGGCGACAGGGGGGTTCACCCCTCCACTTT; CDR3 protein: CSVDGRQGGSPLHF
V gene: TRBV5-1; clone size: NA; J gene: TRBJ1-2; D gene: TRBD1; CDR3 DNA: TGCGCCAGCAGCTTGTTTCCATGGACAGGGGGCGACCAAAACTATGGCTACACCTTC; CDR3 protein: CASSLFPWTGGDQNYGYTF
V gene: TRBV4-2; clone size: NA; J gene: TRBJ1-4; D gene: TRBD1; CDR3 DNA: TGTGCCAGCAGCCCCCAAGCACGGACAGGGGTTAATGAAAAACTGTTTTTT; CDR3 protein: CASSPQARTGVNEKLFF
V gene: TRBV4-1; clone size: NA; J gene: TRBJ2-2; D gene: NA; CDR3 DNA: TGCGCCAGCAGCCCCCGGACAACGATCTCCTTAGGTACCGGGGAGCTGTTTTTT; CDR3 protein: CASSPRTTISLGTGELFF
V gene: TRBV2; clone size: NA; J gene: TRBJ2-1; D gene: TRBD2; CDR3 DNA: TGTGCCAGCAGTGAATGGATGGCTAGCGGGGGGGCTAGACCTTACAATGAGCAGTTCTTC; CDR3 protein: CASSEWMASGGARPYNEQFF
V gene: TRBV4-1; clone size: NA; J gene: TRBJ1-3; D gene: TRBD1; CDR3 DNA: TGCGCCAGCAGCCGCCGGGACAGCCGTGGAAACACCATATATTTT; CDR3 protein: CASSRRDSRGNTIYF
V gene: TRBV16; clone size: NA; J gene: TRBJ1-2; D gene: NA; CDR3 DNA: TGTGCCAGCAGTACAGAAGATGGCTACACCTTC; CDR3 protein: CASSTEDGYTF
V gene: TRBV2; clone size: once; J gene: TRBJ2-5; D gene: TRBD2; CDR3 DNA: TGTGCCAGCACGGGAGTAGCGGGGTACCAAGAGACCCAGTACTTC; CDR3 protein: CASTGVAGYQETQYF
V gene: TRBV6-4; clone size: NA; J gene: TRBJ2-7; D gene: TRBD2; CDR3 DNA: TGTGCCAGCAGGTCCGCGGTTACTAGCGGGGGGGGATCCTACGAGCAGTACTTC; CDR3 protein: CASRSAVTSGGGSYEQYF
V gene: TRBV5-1; clone size: NA; J gene: TRBJ1-4; D gene: NA; CDR3 DNA: TGCGCCAGCAGCTTGGCCCCGCGGCCCGGGGAAAAACTGTTTTTT; CDR3 protein: CASSLAPRPGEKLFF
V gene: TRBV5-1; clone size: NA; J gene: TRBJ1-3; D gene: TRBD1; CDR3 DNA: TGCGCCAGCAGCCCCCAAGGGACAGGGGTAGGAAACACCATATATTTT; CDR3 protein: CASSPQGTGVGNTIYF
V gene: TRBV7-8; clone size: once; J gene: TRBJ2-3; D gene: NA; CDR3 DNA: TGTGCCAGCAGCCCCCGGTGGGATACGCAGTATTTT; CDR3 protein: CASSPRWDTQYF
V gene: TRBV5-1; clone size: NA; J gene: TRBJ1-6; D gene: NA; CDR3 DNA: TGCGCCAGCAGCTCTAACAGGGCTTCGACCTCAGATAATTCACCCCTCCACTTT; CDR3 protein: CASSSNRASTSDNSPLHF
V gene: TRBV30; clone size: NA; J gene: TRBJ2-2; D gene: TRBD2; CDR3 DNA: TGTGCCTGGAGGCGCGGGGGGGACACCGGGGAGCTGTTTTTT; CDR3 protein: CAWRRGGDTGELFF